This T cell receptor (beta chain) was recovered during a study of cytomegalovirus exposure and HLA in healthy donors. Study in general: Early released data comprised around 79 million unique TCRs from HLA-typed donors.

To note about this clone: Its cognate antigen is unknown.

PCR employed 60 Vbeta and 13 Jbeta primers. The table came from immunoSEQ multiplex PCR; TCRdb's copy has only in-frame clones and leaves some out. This sample carries 170,000 or so clones, 80% of them seen once, and the ten largest clones take around 0.69%. General study points: Most subjects had HLA-A and HLA-B alleles reportedly predicted accurately by TCR beta sequences. TCR beta V- and J-gene trimming, according to a later analysis, was linked to a missense DCLRE1C variant. As a later analysis revealed, the rate of TCR association differed by HLA locus, with DRB1 most and HLA-C fewest.

In germline, CDR1 is SGHNT, CDR2 YYREEE (reference sequence). The CDR3 runs 13 residues. Trimming shortened V by 5 bases and J by 5 bases, and 13 bases separated the two germline ends. V and J are TRBV5-4 and TRBJ1-1; maybe TRBD1 (6 bases). The sequence was collected from a boy aged 5-17 years in good health and CMV-seronegative. Sequencing was performed on PBMCs. CDR3 loop: CASSKTGTTEAFF. DNA for the CDR3: TGTGCCAGCAGTAAAACAGGGACGACTGAAGCTTTCTTT.